Below, 21 T cell receptor beta chains from the same sample are listed, as sequenced in a study of spatial heterogeneity in lung cancer. TCRdb called the 5' RACE reads again in MiXCR, with one record for every CDR3 protein. The table has some 1,200 distinct CDR3 sequences, about 28% seen once; the top ten hold around 30%. This sample's time point: blood at routine non-recurrence follow-up after resection. Sample: PBMCs, taken at follow-up. All receptors derive from a male donor with early-stage non-small cell lung cancer.

This clonotype occurred many times. V and J are TRBV29-1 and TRBJ2-1; TRBD2 agrees at 10 bases. V lost 3 bases, J lost 4 bases, and 12 bases stayed unmatched. CDR1 is SQVTM and CDR2 is ANQGSEA in the germline V gene. CDR3 length equals 17 residues. The DNA of the CDR3 is TGCAGCGTTGAGGGGCTAGCGGGAGCGTCGAGGTACAATGAGCAGTTCTTC. It encodes CSVEGLAGASRYNEQFF.

The genes are TRBV7-2 and TRBJ2-7; 10 nucleotides agree with TRBD2. Germline V gene data show CDR1 as SGHTA and CDR2 as FQGNSA. CDR3 size: 14 residues. The V gene end was trimmed by 8 bases and the J gene end by 2 bases; junction bases not matched to a gene: 6. CDR3 protein: CASGSSGGAYEQYF. The CDR3 DNA follows: TGTGCCAGCGGCTCCAGCGGGGGGGCCTACGAGCAGTACTTC.

This clonotype came up a few times. The J gene is TRBJ2-1, the V gene TRBV7-3; D is uncertain. This CDR3 is 15 amino acids long. The germline V and J ends were trimmed by 5 bases and 6 bases, with 17 bases remaining between them. Germline lookup yields CDR1 SGHTA and CDR2 FQGTGA. CDR3 nucleotide sequence: TGTGCCAGCAGCCCCAATGGGCAAGTATTCAATGAGCAGTTCTTC. Encoded protein: CASSPNGQVFNEQFF.

This clonotype was seen at least ten times. The gene calls are TRBV5-4 and TRBJ2-7; possible D gene TRBD2, 5 bases. Germline values: CDR1 SGHNT, CDR2 YYREEE (reference sequence). V shed 4 bases and J shed 7 bases, with 15 bases lying between them. The CDR3 covers 13 residues. The CDR3 DNA follows: TGTGCCAGCAGCCCCTCTGACCCGGGGGAGCAGTACTTC. Its protein is CASSPSDPGEQYF.

By sample share, this clonotype is large. The genes are TRBV2 and TRBJ2-7; D remains ambiguous. Germline assignment: CDR1 SNHLY and CDR2 FYNNEI. The CDR3 runs to 15 residues. V was cut by 6 bases and J by 3 bases, with 18 bases left in between. CDR3 sequence (DNA): TGTGCCAGCAGGTACCAAGGAAAACCCAGCTACGAGCAGTACTTC. Translation: CASRYQGKPSYEQYF.

This chain connects TRBV12-5 to TRBJ2-5; 7 bases fit TRBD2. Germline V lookup: CDR1 LGHNT, CDR2 FRNRAP. J was trimmed by 7 bases and V by 0 bases; bases with no gene match: 14. This CDR3 spans 17 amino acids. CDR3 DNA sequence: TGTGCTAGTGGTTTGGTACGGGACTACCAATTGGGGGGGACCCAGTACTTC. Translated: CASGLVRDYQLGGTQYF.

In its sample, this clonotype is large (0.1 to 1%). CDR3: CSVAGGDSTDTQYF. CDR3 DNA: TGCAGCGTTGCCGGGGGGGATAGCACAGATACGCAGTATTTT. This chain joins TRBV29-1 and TRBJ2-3, with 8 bases lining up with TRBD2. The trim removed 4 bases at V and 0 bases at J, leaving 3 bases unmatched. The CDR3 covers 14 residues. Germline V gives CDR1 SQVTM, CDR2 ANQGSEA.

This clonotype was seen ten or more times. This chain connects TRBV11-2 to TRBJ2-7; 8 nucleotides align to TRBD2. Trimming took 5 bases from V and 3 from J; bases not matched to a gene: 9. The CDR3 has 15 amino acids. Germline lookup yields CDR1 SGHAT and CDR2 FQNNGV. This CDR3 reads CASSPSTGTSYEQYF. The CDR3 region has the DNA TGTGCCAGCAGCCCATCCACCGGGACTAGCTACGAGCAGTACTTC.

This clonotype has a single count. V gene TRBV27 combines with J gene TRBJ2-2; D is unresolved. Trimming removed 6 bases from V and 3 bases from J, with 11 bases in between. The length of the CDR3 is 14 residues. CDR1 is MNHEY and CDR2 is SMNVEV in the germline V gene (reference sequence). CDR3 sequence: CASSLRDYTGELFF. CDR3 nucleotides: TGTGCCAGCAGCCTGCGAGATTACACCGGGGAGCTGTTTTTT.

This clonotype is medium-sized (0.01 to 0.1%) in the sample. The V gene is TRBV28, the J gene TRBJ2-4; D perhaps matches TRBD1 (5 bases). The ends were cut back, 2 bases at V and 0 bases at J, with 11 bases in the middle. The CDR3 has 16 amino acids. Per the germline V gene, CDR1 is MDHEN and CDR2 is SYDVKM. CDR3 sequence reads: CASSLTGELAKNIQYF. The CDR3 DNA sequence: TGTGCCAGCAGTTTAACAGGAGAATTAGCCAAAAACATTCAGTACTTC.

This clonotype is labeled large. The chain joins TRBV9 to TRBJ1-5; the D gene is possibly TRBD1 (5 bases). The germline V gene encodes CDR1 SGDLS and CDR2 YYNGEE. The CDR3 contains 14 residues. Deletions cut 0 bases from V and 5 bases from J, with 9 bases between. CDR3 amino acids: CASSVEGTDQPQHF. The CDR3 region has the DNA TGTGCCAGCAGCGTAGAAGGGACTGATCAGCCCCAGCATTTT.

The sample holds a few counts of this clonotype. J is TRBJ1-4 and V is TRBV3-1; D unclear. In germline, CDR1 is LGHDT, CDR2 YNNKEL (reference sequence). The CDR3 has 15 residues. The ends were cut back, 0 bases at V and 9 bases at J, with 14 bases in the middle. CDR3 bases: TGTGCCAGCAGCCAAGAGCAAGGCGCCAAAAAAAAACTGTTTTTT. Translating it yields CASSQEQGAKKKLFF.

This chain links TRBV12-3 or TRBV12-4 with TRBJ2-3, with 11 nucleotides matching TRBD2. J was trimmed by 4 bases and V by 6 bases; bases with no gene match: 6. The CDR3 runs to 15 residues. CDR3 bases: TGTGCCAGCAGCCGACTAGCGGGGAAGCCAGATACGCAGTATTTT. Protein product: CASSRLAGKPDTQYF.

The genes are TRBV10-3 and TRBJ1-5; 9 bases line up with TRBD1. Per germline, CDR1 ENHRY and CDR2 SYGVKD. Trimming took 10 bases from V and 1 from J; bases not matched to a gene: 11. The CDR3 has 16 amino acids. The CDR3, as DNA: TGTGCCACCCGGGACAGGGAGAGGAACAGCAATCAGCCCCAGCATTTT. Translating it yields CATRDRERNSNQPQHF.

This chain links TRBV7-2 with TRBJ2-2; weak D call: TRBD2 (6 bases). This CDR3 region has 13 residues. Trimming stripped 1 base from V and 13 bases from J, with 13 bases between. Germline lookup yields CDR1 SGHTA and CDR2 FQGNSA. This chain's CDR3 is CASSLVTSLGLFF. The CDR3, as DNA: TGTGCCAGCAGCTTAGTTACTAGCTTGGGGCTGTTTTTT.

The CDR3 spells CASSAQRGYEQYF. As DNA, the CDR3 is TGTGCCAGTAGTGCCCAGCGGGGTTACGAGCAGTACTTC. The chain has TRBV19 and TRBJ2-7; 7 positions match TRBD2. This CDR3 region has 13 residues. The V segment lost 5 bases and the J segment 4 bases; nucleotides outside the gene matches: 5. CDR1 and CDR2 from the germline V gene are LNHDA and SQIVND (reference sequence).

In this sample, this clonotype is medium-sized. The J gene is TRBJ1-4, the V gene TRBV7-6; the D gene is possibly TRBD1 (6 bases). The V end was cut by 5 bases, the J end by 8 bases, with 15 bases between. In germline, CDR1 is SGHVS, CDR2 FNYEAQ. The CDR3 sequence is 14 residues long. CDR3 bases: TGTGCCAGCAGCCGAGGGGGGCATCAAGAAAAACTGTTTTTT. This sequence encodes CASSRGGHQEKLFF.

V is TRBV27 and J is TRBJ2-7; TRBD2 aligns across 11 bases. The V segment lost 5 bases and the J segment 3 bases; nucleotides outside the gene matches: 3. The CDR3 extends over 14 amino acids. Germline CDR1 MNHEY, CDR2 SMNVEV (reference sequence). The CDR3 region has the DNA TGTGCCAGCAGTACTAGCGGGAGCTACTACGAGCAGTACTTC. It yields the protein CASSTSGSYYEQYF.

This chain joins TRBV3-1 and TRBJ2-3; 8 bases fit TRBD2. CDR1 and CDR2 from the germline V gene are LGHDT and YNNKEL (reference sequence). The V gene end was trimmed by 4 bases and the J gene end by 0 bases; junction bases not matched to a gene: 3. The CDR3 loop spans 15 amino acids. CDR3: CASSPTSGSTDTQYF. Here the CDR3 DNA reads TGTGCCAGCAGCCCTACTAGCGGTAGCACAGATACGCAGTATTTT.

A few counts support this clonotype. The chain has TRBV21-1 and TRBJ2-1; TRBD2, the table's D call, was not compared with the DNA. TRBV21-1 corresponds to a pseudogene. The CDR3 covers 19 residues. The CDR3 reads CASSKRPNHPSGRADEQFF. The CDR3 DNA reads as TGTGCCAGCAGCAAACGGCCAAACCACCCTAGCGGGAGGGCTGATGAGCAGTTCTTC.

This chain connects TRBV20-1 to TRBJ2-7, with no clear D. V lost 1 base and J 4 bases, leaving 14 bases between the germline ends. Germline CDR1 is DFQATT and CDR2 is SNEGSKA (reference sequence). The CDR3 runs to 14 residues. The CDR3: CSARVTGSVYEQYF. The CDR3 coding sequence is TGCAGTGCTAGAGTGACTGGTTCCGTATACGAGCAGTACTTC.